This entry is about one TCR beta chain. This clonotype has just a few counts. The clone's antigen remains unknown. Base qualities are not recorded, but no much larger clone differs from it by a single base. Donors were 35 to 40 systemically healthy Caucasian individuals from Russia aged roughly 6 to 95 years. Each donor gave ten milliliters of peripheral blood, drawn into EDTA-treated Vacutainer tubes. Ficoll-Paque density-gradient centrifugation was used to isolate PBMCs, with at least 7 million per sample. Total RNA, at least 5 micrograms per sample, was extracted from PBMCs with Trizol reagent. For every donor, an aliquot of PBMCs went through flow cytometry to measure the percentages of naive CD45RAhigh/CD27high T cells. The method was 5' RACE. Data came from an Illumina HiSeq 2500. A second PCR of roughly 6 to 11 cycles was run with a J-beta primer mix and a sample-barcoded 5' primer. A unique molecular identifier was introduced onto each TCR beta cDNA molecule by a template-switch 5' adaptor carrying 12 random nucleotides. At least 2.5 million CDR3-containing paired-end reads were obtained from each sample. First-strand cDNA was synthesized from all RNA with the Mint cDNA synthesis kit, primed by a TRBC-specific oligonucleotide. Following uracil-DNA glycosylase treatment, a first 18-cycle PCR with universal primers M1SS and BC2_uni_R was performed on all cDNA. The paper's processing steps were these. Normalization of each sample was performed by random selection of 1 million high-quality reads, each carrying a distinct molecular identifier. Reads sharing molecular identifiers were discarded rather than binned into consensus sequences. MiTCR, with a Q25 quality threshold and the strictest error-elimination algorithm, was used for CDR3 identification, clonotype clustering and error correction. A nonparametric unseen species model with Euler transformation was used to estimate lower-bound total TCR beta diversity. TCRdb ran its own pipeline on the public reads, namely fastp trimming at Q25 and MiXCR clone calling, and kept in-frame beta chains. Each CDR3 protein gets just one entry, which takes the most common genes and DNA from the rows behind it. These V and J calls are TCRdb output, not the study's own analysis. The sample yields around 710,000 distinct CDR3 sequences; roughly 45% were counted once. 20% of the sample rests with the top ten.

The record originates from a study of blood T cells in healthy people across ages (dated by TCRdb to the mid-2010s). Context from the whole study: In model experiments, template switching captured about one uniquely barcoded TCR beta cDNA molecule for every two T cells. For two donors (one aged 18 to 30 and one aged 80 or older), the study analyzed two additional independent replicas of 1 million unique cDNA reads from the same blood draw. The study measured age-related changes in TCR beta repertoire diversity using deep sequencing normalized with unique cDNA molecular identifiers. Four age groups were formed from the donors: young (average roughly 15 years), middle-aged (around 40), aged (about 62) and long-lived (around 80). To avoid experimental bias, donors of different ages were distributed randomly across sequencing lanes.

The investigation overall reported the following: Observed TCR beta diversity per million T cells fell roughly linearly with age, and a significant reduction was already apparent by age around 40. Because the CMV infection status of the donors was unknown, age-related changes in expanded clonotypes may potentially have been confounded. Estimates of total diversity based on one million sequenced T cells were regarded as lower bounds and as underestimates. Conclusive comparison of naive and antigen-experienced compartments was prevented by the profiling of bulk unsorted PBMCs. A strong correlation was found between observed TCR beta diversity and the percentage of naive T cells measured by flow cytometry. Compared with the aged group, the long-lived group had more naive CD4+ T cells, fewer expanded clones and increased TCR diversity, a pattern suggesting age selection.

In the germline V gene, CDR1 corresponds to SGDLS and CDR2 to YYNGEE. V was cut back by 2 bases and J by 1 base, leaving a gap of 9 bases between them. The CDR3 goes from the cysteine to the phenylalanine over 14 residues. The read is trimmed to its CDR3 DNA, 42 bases read in frame from base 1. Sequenced sample: blood. Recombination connected TRBV9 to TRBJ1-1; the best D guess is TRBD1, with 6 bases matching. The TCR comes from an older woman in good health. The nucleotide sequence reads TGTGCCAGCAGCGTGACACAGGGGAACACTGAAGCTTTCTTT. Protein translation: CASSVTQGNTEAFF.